A single TCR beta chain is shown here with its context. Its binding antigen is unknown. No clone much larger than this one lies a single base away; base qualities are absent. The source of the sample is a study of a mutant IDH1 vaccine in newly diagnosed glioma (dated by TCRdb to about 2021). Looking at the study overall: Vaccination began 4-6 weeks after radiotherapy alone, or alongside temozolomide cycles in the chemotherapy-containing groups. Of the 32 treated patients, around 60% were male and around 40% were female, and the mean age was around 40 years. Prior to enrollment, standard therapy consisting of radiotherapy alone, temozolomide alone, or radiochemotherapy with temozolomide had been administered to patients, with the combination being received by most patients. The week-35 safety follow-up was designated visit V12, and the week-47 end of study was designated visit V13. Six visits were used for peripheral blood collection: V03 (baseline), V05, V07, V10, V12 and V13. Longitudinal TCRB deep sequencing was done for 25 treated patients, wherever samples were available for exploratory analyses.

Based on the germline V gene, the CDR1 and CDR2 sequences are SGDLS and YYNGEE. The CDR3 covers 15 residues, taking in both the cysteine and the phenylalanine. The retained sequence is limited to the CDR3, 45 bases, with the frame set at the first base. The germline V and J ends show losses of 0 bases and 8 bases respectively, and no gene match explains 6 bases of the junction. Library preparation was by the immunoSEQ multiplex PCR assay. Following the manufacturer's protocol, the hsTCRB Kit was used to amplify rearranged TCR beta chain sequences. An Illumina MiSeq was used to sequence the TCRB libraries. In the authors' own workflow: Demultiplexing, trimming and gene mapping were performed with the kit vendor's proprietary platform. TCRdb provides this immuneACCESS table in a form limited to in-frame rearrangements. Some clones are lacking; in checked studies, under half of them reflect an unresolved V gene, and why the rest are absent is not known. V and J calls and clone size are given by that table; D and trimming were obtained from the DNA. Within this sample are 45,000 to 50,000 clones, with 88% of them counted one time only. The top ten clonotypes cover more than 5.5% of the sample.

Reading the label with the study, this specimen's time point is: week 35, safety follow-up. Each vaccine dose was 300 ug of a 20-mer mutant IDH1 peptide in Montanide, given subcutaneously with topical imiquimod. Across visits V03 through V10, patients got a total of eight vaccinations, given in weeks 1, 3, 5, 7, 11, 15, 19 and 23. The donors had newly diagnosed IDH1-mutant astrocytomas of WHO grade 3 or 4 that showed loss of nuclear ATRX. The samples were drawn from NOA16, a multicentre, single-arm, open-label phase I trial in Germany that tested a mutant IDH1 peptide vaccine in humans for the first time. The DNeasy Blood and Tissue Kit was used to extract genomic DNA from EDTA blood for TCRB sequencing. The research as a whole found: Pseudoprogression appeared unrelated to alterations in the top peripheral T cell clonotypes detected by TCRB sequencing. Vaccine-induced immune responses across multiple MHC alleles were detected in roughly 94% of patients. PBMC samples for TCRB deep sequencing were selected based on availability. According to the authors, sample limitations meant that analyses of patient blood samples could not be reproduced.

The receptor was isolated from a woman aged 40-49 years with glioma. The chain uses TRBV9 and TRBJ1-4, with 8 bases matching TRBD1. Sequences were derived from PBMCs, sampled from a glioma patient whose treatment included an IDH1 peptide vaccine. The CDR3 region reads CASSVGTGRREKLFF. The bases read TGTGCCAGCAGCGTAGGGACAGGGAGGAGGGAAAAACTGTTTTTT. With the portions outside the CDR3 filled from the reference TRBV9 and TRBJ1-4 genes, the complete variable region becomes DSGVTQTPKHLITATGQRVTLRCSPRSGDLSVYWYQQSLDQGLQFLIQYYNGEERAKGNILERFSAQQFPDLHSELNLSSLELGDSALYFCASSVGTGRREKLFFGSGTQLSVL.